This is a list of T cell receptor beta chains from one sample in a study of blood T cell repertoires in COVID-19. Profiling relied on immunoSEQ multiplex PCR, and the TCRdb table lists in-frame clones only, not all of them. The repertoire holds just over 90,000 clones, about nine tenths seen once, with approximately 1.6% in the top ten. Sequencing was performed on peripheral blood. All receptors come from a human donor with active COVID-19. The donor label of this sample is uncertain. Both conserved end residues are trimmed from each CDR3. The D gene is left open where the match is weak. Size is stated for part of the rows, as once, few or many counts, or as a class when the clone is expanded.

size: NA; D: TRBD2; V: TRBV6-2/TRBV6-3; J: TRBJ2-2; CDR3: ASSYVSASGGPETGELF
size: NA; D: TRBD1; V: TRBV18; J: TRBJ2-1; CDR3: ASSPYGTGISDEQF
size: NA; D: TRBD1; V: TRBV7-9; J: TRBJ1-2; CDR3: ASSPDAADRPNYGYT
size: NA; D: NA; V: TRBV29-1; J: TRBJ2-2; CDR3: SAKTDLNTGELF
size: once; D: NA; V: TRBV29-1; J: TRBJ2-5; CDR3: SSPGGPYDQETQY
size: NA; D: TRBD2; V: TRBV6-1; J: TRBJ2-2; CDR3: ASSALAGGPTGELF
size: NA; D: NA; V: TRBV5-6; J: TRBJ2-5; CDR3: ASSLYGAGYVETQY
size: NA; D: TRBD2; V: TRBV2; J: TRBJ2-7; CDR3: ASSYEGTSGEKQY
size: NA; D: TRBD1; V: TRBV15; J: TRBJ1-3; CDR3: ATSRGHRGSGNTIY
size: NA; D: TRBD2; V: TRBV5-1; J: TRBJ2-1; CDR3: ASSNSGGTYNEQF
size: NA; D: TRBD1; V: TRBV28; J: TRBJ1-4; CDR3: ASLSGGWDREKLF
size: NA; D: TRBD1; V: TRBV7-6; J: TRBJ1-4; CDR3: ASSLTGTTNEKLF
size: once; D: TRBD2; V: TRBV24-1; J: TRBJ2-2; CDR3: ATSPSKMGLATTGELF
size: NA; D: NA; V: TRBV10-3; J: TRBJ2-7; CDR3: AISGGGTYEQY
size: NA; D: NA; V: TRBV5-6; J: TRBJ1-1; CDR3: ASSLASGTSGTEAF
size: once; D: TRBD1; V: TRBV7-9; J: TRBJ1-4; CDR3: ASSHGQGSGKLF
size: NA; D: TRBD1; V: TRBV27; J: TRBJ2-2; CDR3: ASSSDRGRLTGELF
size: NA; D: TRBD1; V: TRBV5-5; J: TRBJ1-1; CDR3: ASSSMTGGTEAF
size: NA; D: NA; V: TRBV18; J: TRBJ2-3; CDR3: ASSPLGQSDTQY
size: NA; D: NA; V: TRBV15; J: TRBJ2-5; CDR3: ATSRDGEETQY
size: NA; D: TRBD1; V: TRBV5-1; J: TRBJ2-5; CDR3: ASSWDSTQETQY
size: NA; D: TRBD2; V: TRBV5-1; J: TRBJ2-3; CDR3: ASSLVLAGNTDTQY
size: few; D: NA; V: TRBV4-3; J: TRBJ1-5; CDR3: ASSQLGDNQPQH
size: NA; D: TRBD1; V: TRBV2; J: TRBJ2-7; CDR3: AIQDRVGYEQY
size: NA; D: TRBD1; V: TRBV5-1; J: TRBJ1-6; CDR3: ASSSQGARNSPLH
size: NA; D: TRBD2; V: TRBV6-6; J: TRBJ2-3; CDR3: ASSRRTSGDTDTQY
size: NA; D: TRBD1; V: TRBV2; J: TRBJ2-5; CDR3: ASSTGTVTETQY
size: NA; D: NA; V: TRBV6-5; J: TRBJ2-1; CDR3: ASSSNPTSNEQF
size: NA; D: NA; V: TRBV2; J: TRBJ1-2; CDR3: ASSDGTQYGYT